Each of the 14 T cell receptor beta chains below was sequenced from the same sample in a study of T cell responses to AZD1222 COVID-19 vaccine. Sequenced by immunoSEQ multiplex PCR; TCRdb stores in-frame clones only, minus some. This table has about 81,000 clones, 80% to 90% appearing once. Sequenced material: peripheral blood, taken 28 days after the second AZD1222 dose. The source is an adult who received the AZD1222 COVID-19 vaccine.

The rearrangement joins TRBV14 to TRBJ1-2, with D perhaps TRBD1 (5 bases). V lost 3 bases and J lost 4, with 15 bases in between. Germline CDR1 and CDR2: SGHDN and FVKESK. CDR3 length: 15 residues. CDR3 protein: CASSQGRGQGYGYTF. The CDR3 DNA sequence: TGTGCCAGCAGCCAGGGGAGGGGCCAGGGCTATGGCTACACCTTC. The variable domain in full, completed from reference TRBV14 and TRBJ1-2, reads EAGVTQFPSHSVIEKGQTVTLRCDPISGHDNLYWYRRVMGKEIKFLLHFVKESKQDESGMPNNRFLAERTGGTYSTLKVQPAELEDSGVYFCASSQGRGQGYGYTFGSGTRLTVV.

The chain has TRBV24-1 and TRBJ1-2, with 9 bases that match TRBD1. Germline trimming cut 7 bases from V and 2 bases from J; bases unmatched to any gene: 4. The CDR3 covers 14 residues. Looked up from germline, CDR1 is KGHDR and CDR2 is SFDVKD. CDR3 amino acids: CATRPTGGNYGYTF. The CDR3 DNA reads TGTGCCACCAGGCCGACAGGGGGGAACTATGGCTACACCTTC.

This clone was found a few times. The chain recombines TRBV19 with TRBJ2-2; the match to TRBD1 covers 8 bases. V trimming: 6 bases; J trimming: 1 base; junction bases outside the gene matches: 7. CDR1 and CDR2 (germline): LNHDA, SQIVND (reference sequence). The CDR3 sequence is 16 residues long. The CDR3 bases are TGTGCCAGTAGGGTGCTAGGGACAGGGAACACCGGGGAGCTGTTTTTT. Translated: CASRVLGTGNTGELFF.

The CDR3 coding sequence is TGTGCCAGCAGTTCGGACAGGGGAAGAGGCTACACCTTC. As protein: CASSSDRGRGYTF. The rearrangement links TRBV12-3 or TRBV12-4 to TRBJ1-2, with 9 bases matching TRBD1. The V segment lost 4 bases and the J segment 8 bases; nucleotides outside the gene matches: 5. This CDR3 comprises 13 residues.

The genes are TRBV4-2 and TRBJ1-1; D ambiguous. Germline-derived CDR1 and CDR2 are LGHNA and YNFKEQ. V was clipped by 0 bases and J by 3 bases, with 5 bases between them. The CDR3 runs 13 residues. Here the CDR3 DNA reads TGTGCCAGCAGCCAAGATGTGTACACTGAAGCTTTCTTT. This translates into CASSQDVYTEAFF.

This rearrangement joins TRBV25-1 to TRBJ1-1; weak D call: TRBD1 (5 bases). The CDR3 contains 14 residues. Trimming shortened V by 1 base and J by 5 bases, and 11 bases separated the two germline ends. Germline loops: CDR1 MGHDK, CDR2 SYGVNS. CDR3 in amino acids: CASSELSGGTEAFF. The DNA for the CDR3 is TGTGCCAGCAGTGAATTGAGTGGGGGGACTGAAGCTTTCTTT.

The V gene is TRBV19, the J gene TRBJ1-1; no firm D call. CDR1 and CDR2 from the germline V gene are LNHDA and SQIVND (reference sequence). V lost 4 bases and J lost 3, with 15 bases in between. The CDR3 has 15 amino acids. CDR3 protein: CASSTTVRVDTEAFF. CDR3 coding DNA: TGTGCCAGTAGTACCACCGTAAGGGTAGACACTGAAGCTTTCTTT.

This rearrangement joins TRBV6-4 to TRBJ2-1, with TRBD1 matching 7 bases. J lost 0 bases, V lost 2 bases, and 10 bases had no gene match. Germline CDR1 is MRHNA and CDR2 is SNTAGT. The CDR3 spans 18 residues. CDR3 sequence reads: CASSDKDRTHFSYNEQFF. For the CDR3, the DNA is TGTGCCAGCAGTGACAAGGACAGGACCCATTTCTCCTACAATGAGCAGTTCTTC.

The chain carries TRBV5-1 and TRBJ1-5, with D unclear. Trimming took off 4 bases at V and 3 bases at J, with 11 bases between the two ends. CDR3 length: 14 amino acids. Germline CDR1 reads SGHRS; CDR2 reads YFSETQ. The CDR3 nucleotides are TGCGCCAGCAGCCCTCAAGGGAACAATCAGCCCCAGCATTTT. This gives the protein CASSPQGNNQPQHF.

The CDR3 DNA sequence: TGTGCCAGTAGCAAGGACAGGGGGAACACTGAAGCTTTCTTT. This encodes CASSKDRGNTEAFF. The chain couples TRBV19 to TRBJ1-1, with TRBD1 matching 9 bases. The CDR3 loop spans 14 amino acids. The trim removed 6 bases at V and 1 base at J, leaving 3 bases unmatched. The germline CDR1 and CDR2 sequences are LNHDA and SQIVND (reference sequence).

This chain joins TRBV10-2 and TRBJ1-1, with D possibly matching TRBD1 (6 bases). Germline V gene sequence: CDR1 WSHSY, CDR2 SAAADI. V was pared by 3 bases and J by 1 base, with 15 bases between. The length of the CDR3 is 16 residues. CDR3 sequence: CASSDIWGRKNTEAFF. In nucleotides, the CDR3 is TGCGCCAGCAGTGATATATGGGGGCGCAAGAACACTGAAGCTTTCTTT.

This chain joins TRBV18 and TRBJ1-5; D remains unclear. The germline V gene has CDR1 KGHSH and CDR2 LQKENI. V lost 5 bases and J 7 bases, leaving 12 bases between the germline ends. CDR3 length: 13 residues. The CDR3 is CASSFKAGQPQHF. In DNA, the CDR3 is TGTGCCAGCTCATTTAAGGCCGGGCAGCCCCAGCATTTT.

The V and J genes are TRBV10-3 and TRBJ1-1; TRBD1 aligns across 7 bases. The V and J ends lost 6 bases and 7 bases, in that order; junction bases with no gene match: 5. Germline V gene data show CDR1 as ENHRY and CDR2 as SYGVKD. The CDR3 runs to 12 residues. CDR3 region: CAIREGASEAFF. CDR3 bases: TGTGCCATCAGGGAGGGGGCGAGTGAAGCTTTCTTT.

This clone was seen more than once but under ten times. V usage is TRBV7-2 and J usage is TRBJ2-5; D gene unclear. Germline CDR1 SGHTA, CDR2 FQGNSA. This CDR3 region has 15 residues. The V and J ends lost 0 bases and 5 bases respectively, with 13 bases between them. CDR3 nucleotides: TGTGCCAGCAGCTTAGCGGGTGGTGGTGGGGAGACCCAGTACTTC. This encodes CASSLAGGGGETQYF.